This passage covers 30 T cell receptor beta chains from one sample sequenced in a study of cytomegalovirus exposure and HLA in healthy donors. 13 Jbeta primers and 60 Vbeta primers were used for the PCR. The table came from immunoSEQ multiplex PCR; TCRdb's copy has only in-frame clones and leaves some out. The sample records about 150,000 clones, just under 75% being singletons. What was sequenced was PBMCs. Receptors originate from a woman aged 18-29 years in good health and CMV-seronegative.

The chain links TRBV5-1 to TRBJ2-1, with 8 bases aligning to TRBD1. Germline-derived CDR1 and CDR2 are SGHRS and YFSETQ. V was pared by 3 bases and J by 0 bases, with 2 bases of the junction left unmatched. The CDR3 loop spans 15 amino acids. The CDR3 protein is CASSSGQGSYNEQFF. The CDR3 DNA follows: TGCGCCAGCAGCTCCGGACAGGGCTCCTACAATGAGCAGTTCTTC.

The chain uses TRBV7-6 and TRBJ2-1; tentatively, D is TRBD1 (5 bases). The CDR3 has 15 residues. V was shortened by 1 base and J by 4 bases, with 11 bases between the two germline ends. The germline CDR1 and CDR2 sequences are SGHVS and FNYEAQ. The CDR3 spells CASSLDLDTYNEQFF. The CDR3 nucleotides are TGTGCCAGCAGCTTAGACCTGGACACGTACAATGAGCAGTTCTTC.

The CDR3 sequence is CASRGTGRNYGYTF. In nucleotides, the CDR3 is TGTGCCAGCAGGGGGACAGGGCGAAACTATGGCTACACCTTC. The V and J genes are TRBV28 and TRBJ1-2; 9 nucleotides align to TRBD1. The CDR3 sequence is 14 residues long. V gave up 6 bases and J gave up 2 bases; unmatched junction bases: 4. Looked up from germline, CDR1 is MDHEN and CDR2 is SYDVKM.

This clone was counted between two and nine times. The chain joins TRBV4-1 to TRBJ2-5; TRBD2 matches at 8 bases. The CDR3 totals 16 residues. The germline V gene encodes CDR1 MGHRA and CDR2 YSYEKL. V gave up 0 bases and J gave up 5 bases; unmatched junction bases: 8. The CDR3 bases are TGCGCCAGCAGCCAAGATCCCGGTAGCGGGAAGGAGACCCAGTACTTC. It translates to CASSQDPGSGKETQYF.

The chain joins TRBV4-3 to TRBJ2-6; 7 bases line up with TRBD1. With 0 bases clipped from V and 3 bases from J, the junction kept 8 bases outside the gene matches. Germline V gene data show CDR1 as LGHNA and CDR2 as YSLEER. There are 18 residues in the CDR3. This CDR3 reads CASSQDWTGTGGANVLTF. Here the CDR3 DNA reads TGCGCCAGCAGCCAAGATTGGACAGGCACAGGTGGGGCCAACGTCCTGACTTTC.

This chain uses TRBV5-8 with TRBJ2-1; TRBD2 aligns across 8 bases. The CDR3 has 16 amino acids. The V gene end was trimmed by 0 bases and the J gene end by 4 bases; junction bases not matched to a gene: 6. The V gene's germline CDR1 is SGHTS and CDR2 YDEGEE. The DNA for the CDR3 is TGTGCCAGCAGCTTGGGATACGGGAGGGGGTACAATGAGCAGTTCTTC. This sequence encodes CASSLGYGRGYNEQFF.

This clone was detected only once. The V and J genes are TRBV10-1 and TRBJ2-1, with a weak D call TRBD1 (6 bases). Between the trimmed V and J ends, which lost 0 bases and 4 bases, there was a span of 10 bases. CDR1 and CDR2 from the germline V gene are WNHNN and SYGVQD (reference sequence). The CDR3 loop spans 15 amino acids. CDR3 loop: CASSESTGTYNEQFF. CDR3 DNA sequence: TGCGCCAGCAGTGAGTCCACGGGGACATACAATGAGCAGTTCTTC.

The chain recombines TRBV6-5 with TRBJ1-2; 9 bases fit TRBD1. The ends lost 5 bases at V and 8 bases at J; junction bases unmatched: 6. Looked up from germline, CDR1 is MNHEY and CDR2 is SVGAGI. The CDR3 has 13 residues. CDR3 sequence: CASSGTGRGGYTF. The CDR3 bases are TGTGCCAGCAGTGGGACAGGGAGAGGAGGCTACACCTTC.

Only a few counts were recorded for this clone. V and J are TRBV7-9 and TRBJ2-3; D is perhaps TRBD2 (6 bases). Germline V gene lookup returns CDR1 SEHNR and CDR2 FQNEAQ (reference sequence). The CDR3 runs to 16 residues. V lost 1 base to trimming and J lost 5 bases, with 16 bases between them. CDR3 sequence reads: CASSLGSTGVGDTQYF. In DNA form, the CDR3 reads TGTGCCAGCAGCTTAGGCTCGACGGGAGTGGGAGATACGCAGTATTTT.

The CDR3 spells CSAREALEAFF. CDR3 DNA: TGCAGTGCTAGAGAGGCCCTGGAAGCTTTCTTT. V is TRBV20-1 and J is TRBJ1-1; D gene uncertain. V was trimmed by 0 bases and J by 8 bases, leaving 7 bases between them. CDR1 and CDR2 (germline): DFQATT, SNEGSKA (reference sequence). The CDR3 is 11 residues long.

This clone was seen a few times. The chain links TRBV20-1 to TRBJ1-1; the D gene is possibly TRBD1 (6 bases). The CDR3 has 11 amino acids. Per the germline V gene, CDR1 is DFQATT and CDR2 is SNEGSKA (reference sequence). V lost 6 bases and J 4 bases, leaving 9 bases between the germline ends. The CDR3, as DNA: TGCAGTGCCCAAGGGGGCACTGAAGCTTTCTTT. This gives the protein CSAQGGTEAFF.

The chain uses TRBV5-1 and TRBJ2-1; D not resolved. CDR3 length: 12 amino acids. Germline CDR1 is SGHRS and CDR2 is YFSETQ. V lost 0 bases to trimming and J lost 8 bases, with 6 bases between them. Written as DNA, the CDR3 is TGCGCCAGCAGCTTGGCAGGCTATGAGCAGTTCTTC. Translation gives CASSLAGYEQFF. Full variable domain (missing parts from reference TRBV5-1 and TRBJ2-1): KAGVTQTPRYLIKTRGQQVTLSCSPISGHRSVSWYQQTPGQGLQFLFEYFSETQRNKGNFPGRFSGRQFSNSRSEMNVSTLELGDSALYLCASSLAGYEQFFGPGTRLTVL.

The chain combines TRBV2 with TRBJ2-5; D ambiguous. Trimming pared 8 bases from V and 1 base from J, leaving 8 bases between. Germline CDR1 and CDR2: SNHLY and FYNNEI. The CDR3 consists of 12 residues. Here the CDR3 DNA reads TGTGCCAGCGACGGGTTCCAAGAGACCCAGTACTTC. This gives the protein CASDGFQETQYF.

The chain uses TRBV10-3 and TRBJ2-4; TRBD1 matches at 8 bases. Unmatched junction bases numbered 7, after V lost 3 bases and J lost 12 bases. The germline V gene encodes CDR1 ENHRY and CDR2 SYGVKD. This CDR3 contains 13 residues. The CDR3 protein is CAISEGTGDSQYF. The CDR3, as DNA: TGTGCCATCAGTGAAGGGACAGGAGACAGTCAGTACTTC.

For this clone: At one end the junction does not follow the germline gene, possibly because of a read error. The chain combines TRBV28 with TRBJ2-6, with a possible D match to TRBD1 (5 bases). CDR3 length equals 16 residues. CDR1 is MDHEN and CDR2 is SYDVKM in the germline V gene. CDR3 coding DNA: TGTGCCAGCAGTTCCTACAGGAGCTCTGGGGCCAACGGCCTGACTTTC. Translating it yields CASSSYRSSGANGLTF.

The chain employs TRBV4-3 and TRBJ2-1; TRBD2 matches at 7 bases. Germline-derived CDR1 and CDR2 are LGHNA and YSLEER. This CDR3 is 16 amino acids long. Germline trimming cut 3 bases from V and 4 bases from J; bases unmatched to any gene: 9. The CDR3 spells CASSQWGGPTYNEQFF. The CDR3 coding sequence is TGCGCCAGCAGCCAGTGGGGGGGACCCACATACAATGAGCAGTTCTTC.

Here the CDR3 reads CASSLDRGRDQPQHF. In DNA, the CDR3 is TGTGCCAGCAGCCTAGACAGGGGGCGAGATCAGCCCCAGCATTTT. The chain couples TRBV7-2 to TRBJ1-5; 10 nucleotides line up with TRBD1. Germline V gives CDR1 SGHTA, CDR2 FQGNSA. The J segment lost 5 bases and the V segment lost 5 bases, leaving 6 bases of the junction unmatched. This CDR3 region has 15 residues.

This CDR3 reads CASSFWDSDAFF. As DNA, the CDR3 is TGTGCCAGCAGCTTTTGGGACAGTGACGCTTTCTTT. The rearrangement uses TRBV5-5 and TRBJ1-1, with 7 bases identical to TRBD1. After removal of 2 bases from V and 11 bases from J, the junction contained 6 bases not matched to a gene. The CDR3 runs 12 residues. CDR1 is SGHKS and CDR2 is YYEKEE in the germline V gene (reference sequence).

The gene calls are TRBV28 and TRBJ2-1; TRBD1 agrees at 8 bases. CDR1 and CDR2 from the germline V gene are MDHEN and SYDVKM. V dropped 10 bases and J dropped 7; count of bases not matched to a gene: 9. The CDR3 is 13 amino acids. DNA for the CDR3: TGTGCCACCAGGACAGGGATTGTTAATGAGCAGTTCTTC. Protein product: CATRTGIVNEQFF.

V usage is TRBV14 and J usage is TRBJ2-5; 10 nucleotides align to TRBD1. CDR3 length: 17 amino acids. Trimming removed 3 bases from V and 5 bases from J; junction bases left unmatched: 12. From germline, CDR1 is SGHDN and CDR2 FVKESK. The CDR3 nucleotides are TGTGCCAGCAGCCATTTCCGGGACAGGGGCCACGCGGAGACCCAGTACTTC. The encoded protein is CASSHFRDRGHAETQYF.

The CDR3 loop is CASRSVTAGQETQYF. CDR3 bases: TGTGCCAGCCGTAGCGTAACGGCGGGGCAAGAGACCCAGTACTTC. The chain carries TRBV6-5 and TRBJ2-5; the D gene is possibly TRBD2 (6 bases). CDR1 and CDR2 from the germline V gene are MNHEY and SVGAGI. The CDR3 loop spans 15 amino acids. V lost 8 bases to trimming and J lost 2 bases, with 18 bases between them.

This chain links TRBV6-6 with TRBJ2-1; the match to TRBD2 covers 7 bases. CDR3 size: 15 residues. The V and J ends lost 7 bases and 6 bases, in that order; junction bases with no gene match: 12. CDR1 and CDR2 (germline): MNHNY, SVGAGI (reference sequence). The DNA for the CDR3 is TGTGCCAGCACGAAAGACGGGAGCGGGACCAATGAGCAGTTCTTC. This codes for CASTKDGSGTNEQFF.

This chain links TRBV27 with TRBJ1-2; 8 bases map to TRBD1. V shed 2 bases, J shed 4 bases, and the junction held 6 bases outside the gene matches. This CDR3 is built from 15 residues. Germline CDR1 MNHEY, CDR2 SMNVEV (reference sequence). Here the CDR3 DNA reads TGTGCCAGCAGTTTAAAGACGGGGACAGGCTATGGCTACACCTTC. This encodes CASSLKTGTGYGYTF.

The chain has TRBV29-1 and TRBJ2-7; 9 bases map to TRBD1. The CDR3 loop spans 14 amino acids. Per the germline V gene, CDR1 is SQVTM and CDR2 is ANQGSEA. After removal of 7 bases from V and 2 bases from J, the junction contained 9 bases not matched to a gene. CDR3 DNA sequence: TGCAGCGGAAACGGACAGGGGTGCCCCTACGAGCAGTACGTC. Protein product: CSGNGQGCPYEQYV.

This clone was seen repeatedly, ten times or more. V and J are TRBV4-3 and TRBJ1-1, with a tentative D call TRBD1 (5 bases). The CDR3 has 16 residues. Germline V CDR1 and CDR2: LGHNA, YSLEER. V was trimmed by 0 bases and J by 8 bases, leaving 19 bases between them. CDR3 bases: TGCGCCAGCAGCCAAGATCTTTTGAGAGGGGCGGGAGAAGCTTTCTTT. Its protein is CASSQDLLRGAGEAFF.

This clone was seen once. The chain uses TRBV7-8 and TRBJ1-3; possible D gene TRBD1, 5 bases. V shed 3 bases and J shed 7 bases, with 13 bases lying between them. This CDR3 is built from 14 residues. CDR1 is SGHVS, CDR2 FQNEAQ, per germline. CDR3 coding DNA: TGTGCCAGCAGCTTTGACGGGGGGTGGAACACCATATATTTT. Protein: CASSFDGGWNTIYF.

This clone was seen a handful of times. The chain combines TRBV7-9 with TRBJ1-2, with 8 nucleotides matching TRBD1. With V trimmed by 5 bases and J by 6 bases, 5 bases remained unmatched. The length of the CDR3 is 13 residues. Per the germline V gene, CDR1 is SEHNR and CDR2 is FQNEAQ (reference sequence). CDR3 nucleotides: TGTGCCAGCAGCACGATGACAGGGGATGGCTACACCTTC. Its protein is CASSTMTGDGYTF.

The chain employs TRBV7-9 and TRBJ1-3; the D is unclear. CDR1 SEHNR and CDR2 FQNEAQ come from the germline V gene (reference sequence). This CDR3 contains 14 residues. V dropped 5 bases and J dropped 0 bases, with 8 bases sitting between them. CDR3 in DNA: TGTGCCAGCAGCCCTTTCCCCTCTGGAAACACCATATATTTT. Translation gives CASSPFPSGNTIYF.

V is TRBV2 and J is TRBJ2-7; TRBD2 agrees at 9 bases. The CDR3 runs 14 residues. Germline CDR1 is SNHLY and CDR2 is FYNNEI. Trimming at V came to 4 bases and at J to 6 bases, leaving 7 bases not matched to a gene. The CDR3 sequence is CASSGLAGRLEQYV. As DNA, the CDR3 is TGTGCCAGCAGTGGTCTAGCGGGGCGTCTCGAGCAGTACGTC.

This CDR3 is CASSGTGNPYNSPLHF. The CDR3 DNA is TGTGCCAGCAGCGGGACAGGGAATCCTTATAATTCACCCCTCCACTTT. V and J are TRBV11-2 and TRBJ1-6; 9 nucleotides agree with TRBD1. Germline trimming cut 5 bases from V and 4 bases from J; bases unmatched to any gene: 6. Germline CDR1 and CDR2: SGHAT and FQNNGV. The CDR3 has 16 residues.